Described below is a single T cell receptor beta chain sequence and its context. The sample comes from a study of blood T cell repertoires in COVID-19. Study overall: PBMCs, B-cell-depleted T cells, or T cells provided the cDNA or gDNA that made up the material.

This CDR3 contains 14 residues. The V end was cut by 4 bases, the J end by 0 bases, with 10 bases between. The germline V gene encodes CDR1 GTSNPN and CDR2 SVGIG (reference sequence). In the study's own analysis: For nucleated cells, counts were estimated from reference gene primer amplification. Sequenced by immunoSEQ multiplex PCR; TCRdb stores in-frame clones only, minus some. The V and J calls and clone size are taken from that table; D and trimming were inferred from the DNA. The sample carries roughly 80,000 clones, around nine tenths recorded once. The specimen sequenced was peripheral blood. The receptor's source is a man aged 50 to 59 with active COVID-19. J is TRBJ1-5 and V is TRBV30; D is possibly TRBD1 (5 bases). The CDR3 nucleotides are TGTGCCTGGACTGCCGGGGGTAGCAATCAGCCCCAGCATTTT. This translates into CAWTAGGSNQPQHF.